Following are 20 T cell receptor beta chains from one sample sequenced in a study of blood T cell repertoires in COVID-19. Only in-frame clones appear in the TCRdb table, and some are missing; sequencing was by immunoSEQ multiplex PCR. The table has around 300,000 clones, roughly nine tenths seen once. The sequencing sample was made of peripheral blood. These receptors were collected from a woman between 35 and 50 years old who had recovered from COVID-19.

This chain joins TRBV5-4 and TRBJ2-3; 8 bases are a match to TRBD2. The CDR3 runs to 15 residues. Per germline, CDR1 SGHNT and CDR2 YYREEE (reference sequence). V lost 2 bases and J lost 6; bases outside the gene matches: 8. CDR3 in amino acids: CASSLGGRLSDTQYF. The CDR3 nucleotides are TGTGCCAGCAGCTTAGGCGGGAGGCTCTCCGATACGCAGTATTTT.

Written as DNA, the CDR3 is TGTGCCAGCAGCTTTACACAGGGGGCTGCTGGAAACACCATATATTTT. Its protein product is CASSFTQGAAGNTIYF. The chain joins TRBV7-8 to TRBJ1-3; the match to TRBD1 covers 9 bases. There are 16 residues in the CDR3. Germline values: CDR1 SGHVS, CDR2 FQNEAQ. Losses at the gene ends were 3 bases for V and 2 bases for J; bases not matched to a gene: 5.

The chain combines TRBV7-3 with TRBJ2-1; a weak D match, TRBD2 (6 bases). This CDR3 is 15 amino acids long. Germline values: CDR1 SGHTA, CDR2 FQGTGA. The ends were cut back, 0 bases at V and 7 bases at J, with 13 bases in the middle. The CDR3 sequence is CASSLTSTGRNEQFF. The CDR3 coding sequence is TGTGCCAGCAGCTTAACGTCGACTGGGAGGAATGAGCAGTTCTTC.

The chain employs TRBV5-6 and TRBJ1-2; D gene unclear. CDR1 and CDR2 (germline): SGHDT, YYEEEE. This CDR3 has 14 amino acids. Trimming removed 3 bases at V and 8 bases at J, with 17 bases between. DNA for the CDR3: TGTGCCAGCAGCTCGCGGACCGCTCCGGGGGGCTACACCTTC. Its protein product is CASSSRTAPGGYTF.

In its sample, this clone was seen once. The CDR3: CAINASPSTDTQYF. The CDR3, as DNA: TGTGCCATCAACGCGAGTCCCAGCACAGATACGCAGTATTTT. The V and J genes are TRBV10-3 and TRBJ2-3, with D hard to call. This CDR3 contains 14 residues. Per germline, CDR1 ENHRY and CDR2 SYGVKD. V gave up 7 bases and J gave up 0 bases, with 11 bases separating them.

The V call is TRBV21-1, the J call TRBJ1-2; the table assigns TRBD1, which was not confirmed against the DNA. TRBV21-1 represents a pseudogene. The CDR3 runs 17 residues. CDR3 DNA: TGTGCCAGCAGCAACTTATCCCGGGACAGCACTAACTATGGCTACACCTTC. It specifies CASSNLSRDSTNYGYTF.

The rearrangement uses TRBV30 and TRBJ1-5; D unresolved. The germline V gene has CDR1 GTSNPN and CDR2 SVGIG (reference sequence). CDR3 size: 14 residues. V lost 0 bases and J 1 base, leaving 7 bases between the germline ends. The CDR3 is CAWSVLSSNQPQHF. The CDR3 coding sequence is TGTGCCTGGAGTGTACTCTCCAGCAATCAGCCCCAGCATTTT. Supplemented by reference TRBV30 and TRBJ1-5, the full variable domain reads SQTIHQWPATLVQPVGSPLSLECTVEGTSNPNLYWYRQAAGRGLQLLFYSVGIGQISSEVPQNLSASRPQDRQFILSSKKLLLSDSGFYLCAWSVLSSNQPQHFGDGTRLSIL.

V gene TRBV11-2 combines with J gene TRBJ2-7; a weak D match, TRBD2 (5 bases). V dropped 0 bases and J dropped 7 bases, with 16 bases sitting between them. CDR3 length equals 15 residues. CDR1 and CDR2 from the germline V gene are SGHAT and FQNNGV. The CDR3 DNA is TGTGCCAGCAGCTTAGATGGGAGAGCCCCGGGGGAGCAGTACTTC. It yields the protein CASSLDGRAPGEQYF.

The chain has TRBV7-9 and TRBJ2-3; possibly TRBD2 for D (5 bases). Germline CDR1 is SEHNR and CDR2 is FQNEAQ (reference sequence). The length of the CDR3 is 15 residues. Trimming stripped 5 bases from V and 0 bases from J, with 12 bases between. The CDR3 here is CASSLYGGSTDTQYF. The CDR3 DNA follows: TGTGCCAGCAGCCTATACGGCGGGAGCACAGATACGCAGTATTTT.

In the case of this clone: In the same sample, other DNA sequences code for this CDR3. This sequence joins TRBV18 and TRBJ2-7; D is unclear. Trimming cost V 0 bases and J 4 bases, with 16 bases left between them. This CDR3 has 16 amino acids. Germline CDR1 is KGHSH and CDR2 is LQKENI. This CDR3 is CASSPPSSGGSYEQYF. For the CDR3, the DNA is TGTGCCAGCTCACCACCGAGTTCAGGTGGATCTTACGAGCAGTACTTC.

This chain links TRBV5-5 with TRBJ2-1, with 10 bases fitting TRBD1. The V and J ends lost 6 bases and 2 bases, in that order; junction bases with no gene match: 5. The CDR3 loop spans 15 amino acids. In germline, CDR1 is SGHKS, CDR2 YYEKEE (reference sequence). CDR3 amino acids: CASIPGQGPYNEQFF. CDR3 sequence (DNA): TGTGCCAGCATTCCGGGACAGGGGCCCTACAATGAGCAGTTCTTC. Together with reference TRBV5-5 and TRBJ2-1, the CDR3 gives the full variable domain: DAGVTQSPTHLIKTRGQQVTLRCSPISGHKSVSWYQQVLGQGPQFIFQYYEKEERGRGNFPDRFSARQFPNYSSELNVNALLLGDSALYLCASIPGQGPYNEQFFGPGTRLTVL.

V and J are TRBV9 and TRBJ1-2; D remains unclear. Trimming removed 0 bases at V and 8 bases at J, with 5 bases between. This CDR3 comprises 11 residues. Germline loops: CDR1 SGDLS, CDR2 YYNGEE. CDR3 sequence: CASSVGGGYTF. The DNA for the CDR3 is TGTGCCAGCAGCGTAGGAGGAGGCTACACCTTC.

The rearrangement uses TRBV20-1 and TRBJ2-3; 8 nucleotides match TRBD2. The CDR3 has 15 residues. V lost 3 bases to trimming and J lost 0 bases; unmatched junction nucleotides: 5. Per the germline V gene, CDR1 is DFQATT and CDR2 is SNEGSKA (reference sequence). The DNA of the CDR3 is TGCAGTGCTAGTACTAGCGGCTTTAGCACAGATACGCAGTATTTT. Its translation: CSASTSGFSTDTQYF.

This clone was detected a few times. The V and J genes are TRBV5-1 and TRBJ2-2; D perhaps matches TRBD2 (6 bases). The CDR3 spans 18 residues. Germline CDR1 SGHRS, CDR2 YFSETQ. V was clipped by 5 bases and J by 2 bases, with 22 bases between them. CDR3 sequence (DNA): TGCGCCAGCAGACCGAACCATCAAAGCGGGTTTAACACCGGGGAGCTGTTTTTT. Amino acids: CASRPNHQSGFNTGELFF.

The V call is TRBV5-1, the J call TRBJ2-7; maybe TRBD2 (6 bases). This CDR3 is 18 amino acids long. The V gene's germline CDR1 is SGHRS and CDR2 YFSETQ. Deletions cut 1 base from V and 0 bases from J, with 20 bases between. DNA of the CDR3: TGCGCCAGCAGCTTGAGCTCAGGGAAACCCGGGAGCTCCTACGAGCAGTACTTC. Its protein product is CASSLSSGKPGSSYEQYF.

V is TRBV28 and J is TRBJ1-6; D remains ambiguous. V lost 3 bases to trimming and J lost 7 bases, with 4 bases between them. The CDR3 extends over 12 amino acids. CDR1 MDHEN and CDR2 SYDVKM come from the germline V gene. The CDR3 sequence: CASSFQNSPLHF. CDR3 bases: TGTGCCAGCAGTTTTCAGAATTCACCCCTCCACTTT.

The chain employs TRBV19 and TRBJ2-1, with D possibly being TRBD1 (6 bases). V was pared by 11 bases and J by 6 bases, with 23 bases between. The CDR3 runs to 15 residues. Germline V gives CDR1 LNHDA, CDR2 SQIVND (reference sequence). CDR3 bases: TGTGCCGTCCACTCAGGGGCCCGCGACAGCAATGAGCAGTTCTTC. Encoded protein: CAVHSGARDSNEQFF.

V gene TRBV30 combines with J gene TRBJ1-4; D is possibly TRBD1 (5 bases). There are 15 residues in the CDR3. V was cut by 5 bases and J by 0 bases, with 13 bases left in between. Germline loops: CDR1 GTSNPN, CDR2 SVGIG (reference sequence). The CDR3 sequence is CAWSRGGATNEKLFF. The CDR3 DNA sequence: TGTGCCTGGTCCCGGGGGGGGGCAACTAATGAAAAACTGTTTTTT.

The rearrangement uses TRBV19 and TRBJ2-4; perhaps TRBD2 as D (7 bases). Trimming left V 4 bases short and J 9 bases short, with 22 bases between. The CDR3 loop spans 16 amino acids. The germline V gene encodes CDR1 LNHDA and CDR2 SQIVND (reference sequence). The CDR3 bases are TGTGCCAGTAGTAGGGACGCTAGGGGGGGGATGGGCATTCAGTACTTC. As protein: CASSRDARGGMGIQYF.

This rearrangement joins TRBV11-2 to TRBJ1-1; D uncertain. The CDR3 is made up of 14 amino acids. Germline CDR1 SGHAT, CDR2 FQNNGV. V lost 5 bases and J 7 bases, leaving 17 bases between the germline ends. CDR3 bases: TGTGCCAGCAGCCTAGCAGGCGGGTATAGTGAAGCTTTCTTT. Its protein product is CASSLAGGYSEAFF.